This record concerns one T cell receptor beta chain sequence. The antigen remains unidentified. TCRdb called the reads again in MiXCR, with one record for every CDR3 protein. This table holds fewer than 350,000 distinct CDR3 sequences, around 29% found once. The data derive from a study of T cell repertoires in cytomegalovirus infection. The CDR3 runs to 16 residues. V trimming: 0 bases; J trimming: 3 bases; junction bases outside the gene matches: 5. Germline V gives CDR1 SEHNR, CDR2 FQNEAQ (reference sequence). The origin of this receptor is a human donor in good health (CMV status not recorded). Some clones in this sample may be carry-over from other donors' samples. The gene calls are TRBV7-9 and TRBJ2-7, with 10 bases identical to TRBD1. This material consisted of cultured PBMCs, taken from culture after CMV antigen stimulation. DNA for the CDR3: TGTGCCAGCAGCTTAGCGCCGGACAGGGGGAACTACGAGCAGTACTTC. Its protein is CASSLAPDRGNYEQYF.